Listed here are 32 T cell receptor beta chains from one sample, sequenced in a study of T cell changes during pregnancy in multiple sclerosis. Repertoires were generated with immunoSEQ multiplex PCR, while TCRdb's copy carries only in-frame clones and drops some. There are roughly 40,000 clones in the sample; roughly 92% occur only once, and around 1.2% lies in the top ten. Sequencing used peripheral blood, obtained before pregnancy. These receptor sequences come from a female donor with multiple sclerosis, enrolled in a pregnancy study.

This chain joins TRBV10-3 and TRBJ1-2; D ambiguous. V shed 7 bases and J shed 7 bases, with 16 bases lying between them. CDR3 size: 13 residues. From germline, CDR1 is ENHRY and CDR2 SYGVKD. CDR3 bases: TGTGCCATCACTCCGGAGGTGATGGGTGGCTACACCTTC. Protein product: CAITPEVMGGYTF.

The chain links TRBV6-1 to TRBJ1-4; D is unresolved. There are 14 residues in the CDR3. The germline gives CDR1 MNHNS, CDR2 SASEGT. Trimming pared 6 bases from V and 7 bases from J, leaving 15 bases between. For the CDR3, the DNA is TGTGCCAGCAGGCCGACGTCAGGTTTTGAAAAACTGTTTTTT. Amino acids: CASRPTSGFEKLFF.

The genes are TRBV7-3 and TRBJ2-2, with 8 bases lining up with TRBD1. The assigned J gene may be wrong: the sequence end matches TRBJ1-4 better. Germline V lookup: CDR1 SGHTA, CDR2 FQGTGA. The CDR3 is 12 residues long. CDR3 sequence reads: CASSEQGGKLFF. Written as DNA, the CDR3 is TGTGCCAGCAGCGAACAGGGGGGAAAACTGTTTTTT.

The chain has TRBV11-1 and TRBJ2-3, with TRBD2 matching 7 bases. V trimming: 2 bases; J trimming: 6 bases; junction bases outside the gene matches: 8. The germline V gene has CDR1 SGHAT and CDR2 FQDESV (reference sequence). The CDR3 runs to 15 residues. CDR3 region: CASSLRRLAADTQYF. CDR3 bases: TGTGCCAGCAGCTTACGCCGGCTAGCGGCCGATACGCAGTATTTT.

V and J are TRBV5-4 and TRBJ1-2; D may be TRBD1 (6 bases). Germline V gene sequence: CDR1 SGHNT, CDR2 YYREEE (reference sequence). The CDR3 has 13 residues. With 3 bases removed from V and 7 bases from J, the gap between germline ends came to 13 bases. This CDR3 reads CASSSTGFSGYTF. CDR3 DNA: TGTGCCAGCAGCTCAACAGGGTTTTCTGGCTACACCTTC.

V and J are TRBV4-2 and TRBJ2-2; the match to TRBD1 covers 7 bases. The CDR3 runs to 18 residues. The germline CDR1 and CDR2 sequences are LGHNA and YNFKEQ. The junction had 11 bases not matched to a gene; V was cut back by 0 bases and J by 4 bases. The CDR3 coding sequence is TGTGCCAGCAGCCAAGAAATGGCGGACAGGCGATTCACCGGGGAGCTGTTTTTT. Translation gives CASSQEMADRRFTGELFF.

V gene TRBV6-6 combines with J gene TRBJ2-7; 7 bases are shared with TRBD2. There are 14 residues in the CDR3. Germline V gene sequence: CDR1 MNHNY, CDR2 SVGAGI (reference sequence). V lost 3 bases to trimming and J lost 3 bases; unmatched junction nucleotides: 5. The CDR3 sequence: CASSYVGGNYEQYF. The CDR3 DNA reads TGTGCCAGCAGTTATGTGGGAGGGAACTACGAGCAGTACTTC.

The chain links TRBV6-5 to TRBJ1-1; no clear D. The CDR3 has 11 amino acids. Per germline, CDR1 MNHEY and CDR2 SVGAGI. V was cut by 6 bases and J by 2 bases, with 4 bases left in between. CDR3 DNA sequence: TGTGCCAGCAGAGCAAACACTGAAGCTTTCTTT. Translated: CASRANTEAFF.

The CDR3 loop is CASSVLTGKSDEQYF. In DNA form, the CDR3 reads TGTGCCAGCAGCGTCCTCACAGGGAAGAGCGACGAGCAGTACTTC. The chain couples TRBV6-1 to TRBJ2-7; D perhaps matches TRBD1 (6 bases). Trimming took 6 bases from V and 5 from J, leaving 20 bases between them. Germline lookup yields CDR1 MNHNS and CDR2 SASEGT. The CDR3 runs to 15 residues.

This clone is medium-sized within its sample. The CDR3 DNA is TGCGCCAGCAGCCAAGAGGTTAGCGGGAGGAGGGGCAATGAGCAGTTCTTC. The encoded protein is CASSQEVSGRRGNEQFF. The V call is TRBV4-1, the J call TRBJ2-1, with TRBD2 matching 10 bases. This CDR3 spans 17 amino acids. Germline V gene sequence: CDR1 MGHRA, CDR2 YSYEKL. J gave up 6 bases and V 0 bases, and 8 bases lay outside the gene matches.

This clone showed up just a few times. V and J are TRBV4-2 and TRBJ1-1; 8 bases fit TRBD1. This CDR3 has 16 residues. CDR1 is LGHNA, CDR2 YNFKEQ, per germline. Trimming at V came to 0 bases and at J to 7 bases, leaving 10 bases not matched to a gene. DNA for the CDR3: TGTGCCAGCAGCCAAGAAAGCGGCAGGGGGCATAATGAAGCTTTCTTT. The encoded protein is CASSQESGRGHNEAFF.

The chain recombines TRBV5-1 with TRBJ1-3; 7 nucleotides agree with TRBD1. The CDR3 loop spans 15 amino acids. Germline V gene lookup returns CDR1 SGHRS and CDR2 YFSETQ. V shed 0 bases, J shed 2 bases, and the junction held 2 bases outside the gene matches. CDR3 nucleotide sequence: TGCGCCAGCAGCTTGGGGGACAGTACTGGAAACACCATATATTTT. Translated: CASSLGDSTGNTIYF.

The chain combines TRBV7-9 with TRBJ2-1; 14 bases agree with TRBD2. V trimming: 3 bases; J trimming: 5 bases; junction bases outside the gene matches: 3. Germline lookup yields CDR1 SEHNR and CDR2 FQNEAQ (reference sequence). CDR3 length: 16 residues. The CDR3 loop is CASSFTGLAGDNEQFF. Here the CDR3 DNA reads TGTGCCAGCAGCTTCACGGGACTAGCGGGGGACAATGAGCAGTTCTTC.

The chain is built from TRBV28 and TRBJ2-2, with no clear D. Trimming pared 4 bases from V and 6 bases from J, leaving 3 bases between. Germline V gene data show CDR1 as MDHEN and CDR2 as SYDVKM. The CDR3 extends over 11 amino acids. The chain's CDR3 is CASSSAGELFF. CDR3 DNA: TGTGCCAGCAGTTCAGCCGGGGAGCTGTTTTTT.

The V gene is TRBV28, the J gene TRBJ1-5, with 7 bases that match TRBD1. Germline lookup yields CDR1 MDHEN and CDR2 SYDVKM. Trimming took 7 bases from V and 5 from J; bases not matched to a gene: 11. The CDR3 is 15 residues long. CDR3 coding DNA: TGTGCCAGCAACGGGGCAGGGGGGCCCGATCAGCCCCAGCATTTT. Its translation: CASNGAGGPDQPQHF.

This chain links TRBV7-6 with TRBJ1-3; no reliable D call. The germline gives CDR1 SGHVS, CDR2 FNYEAQ. Trimming pared 1 base from V and 5 bases from J, leaving 6 bases between. The CDR3 runs 13 residues. Here the CDR3 DNA reads TGTGCCAGCAGCTTAGTGAACAGAAACACCATATATTTT. Translation: CASSLVNRNTIYF.

J is TRBJ2-7 and V is TRBV7-6; the match to TRBD2 covers 7 bases. CDR1 is SGHVS, CDR2 FNYEAQ, per germline. The CDR3 is 17 amino acids. Trimming took 1 base from V and 2 from J; bases not matched to a gene: 11. The CDR3 loop is CASSLVSSGQIPYEQYF. DNA for the CDR3: TGTGCCAGCAGCTTAGTATCTAGCGGCCAAATACCCTACGAGCAGTACTTC. Looking up the rest from reference TRBV7-6 and TRBJ2-7 gives the full variable domain: GAGVSQSPRYKVTKRGQDVALRCDPISGHVSLYWYRQALGQGPEFLTYFNYEAQQDKSGLPNDRFSAERPEGSISTLTIQRTEQRDSAMYRCASSLVSSGQIPYEQYFGPGTRLTVT.

The chain joins TRBV23-1 to TRBJ1-1; D possibly corresponds to TRBD1 (5 bases). TRBV23-1 is labeled an ORF, and its function is uncertain. Trimming cost V 8 bases and J 10 bases, with 17 bases left between them. This CDR3 is built from 12 residues. For the CDR3, the DNA is TGCGCCAGCTCCCAACAGGTTTTTATAGCTTTCTTT. Its translation: CASSQQVFIAFF.

The V and J genes are TRBV11-2 and TRBJ2-7, with 12 bases aligning to TRBD2. The CDR3 is 15 residues long. Germline CDR1 and CDR2: SGHAT and FQNNGV. V trimming: 5 bases; J trimming: 4 bases; junction bases outside the gene matches: 6. The CDR3 sequence: CASSETSGSTYEQYF. The CDR3 DNA sequence: TGTGCCAGCAGCGAGACTAGCGGGAGTACGTACGAGCAGTACTTC. Full variable domain (rest looked up from reference TRBV11-2 and TRBJ2-7): EAGVAQSPRYKIIEKRQSVAFWCNPISGHATLYWYQQILGQGPKLLIQFQNNGVVDDSQLPKDRFSAERLKGVDSTLKIQPAKLEDSAVYLCASSETSGSTYEQYFGPGTRLTVT.

This clone was seen only once. The CDR3 spells CASRLTTGPGEKLFF. DNA for the CDR3: TGTGCAAGTCGCTTAACTACCGGTCCGGGGGAAAAACTGTTTTTT. The chain carries TRBV12-2 and TRBJ1-4. TRBV12-2 is classified as a pseudogene. The CDR3 is 15 residues long.

This chain connects TRBV7-2 to TRBJ2-1; 14 bases align to TRBD2. Trimming at V came to 5 bases and at J to 9 bases, leaving 9 bases not matched to a gene. Germline V gene sequence: CDR1 SGHTA, CDR2 FQGNSA. The length of the CDR3 is 16 residues. The CDR3 is CASSPPGTSGRREQFF. CDR3 DNA: TGTGCCAGCAGCCCCCCCGGGACTAGCGGGAGACGTGAGCAGTTCTTC.

There are a few counts of this clone. The rearrangement joins TRBV5-8 to TRBJ1-2, with D perhaps matching TRBD1 (6 bases). Germline V gives CDR1 SGHTS, CDR2 YDEGEE. The length of the CDR3 is 15 residues. V was cut by 3 bases and J by 9 bases, with 21 bases left in between. The CDR3 DNA is TGTGCCAGCAGCTCTGAAAGCGGGACACCAAGAAGCTACACCTTC. Residues: CASSSESGTPRSYTF.

This chain connects TRBV9 to TRBJ2-7; perhaps TRBD2 as D (7 bases). The CDR3 sequence is 15 residues long. V lost 0 bases and J lost 5, with 15 bases in between. Germline assignment: CDR1 SGDLS and CDR2 YYNGEE. Here the CDR3 reads CASSVGGREGDEQYF. CDR3 bases: TGTGCCAGCAGCGTAGGAGGTAGGGAGGGGGACGAGCAGTACTTC. The full variable domain, its missing parts supplied by reference TRBV9 and TRBJ2-7, is DSGVTQTPKHLITATGQRVTLRCSPRSGDLSVYWYQQSLDQGLQFLIQYYNGEERAKGNILERFSAQQFPDLHSELNLSSLELGDSALYFCASSVGGREGDEQYFGPGTRLTVT.

This clone showed up just once. V usage is TRBV11-1 and J usage is TRBJ2-5, with a weak D call TRBD1 (5 bases). Trimming took 6 bases from V and 4 from J, leaving 6 bases between them. This CDR3 contains 11 residues. CDR1 is SGHAT, CDR2 FQDESV, per germline (reference sequence). The CDR3 loop reads CASRRGETQYF. DNA for the CDR3: TGTGCCAGCAGAAGGGGAGAGACCCAGTACTTC.

The chain has TRBV30 and TRBJ1-1; D is undetermined. The CDR3 is 13 amino acids. Germline values: CDR1 GTSNPN, CDR2 SVGIG (reference sequence). V was clipped by 2 bases and J by 3 bases, with 10 bases between them. This chain's CDR3 is CAWSSRRDTEAFF. DNA for the CDR3: TGTGCCTGGAGTTCGAGGCGGGACACTGAAGCTTTCTTT.

The gene calls are TRBV28 and TRBJ1-4; the D is unclear. The CDR3 has 15 amino acids. Trimming stripped 4 bases from V and 0 bases from J, with 9 bases between. From germline, CDR1 is MDHEN and CDR2 SYDVKM. The CDR3 nucleotides are TGTGCCAGCAGTTCACAGCCAGCAACTAATGAAAAACTGTTTTTT. It yields the protein CASSSQPATNEKLFF.

The chain has TRBV7-2 and TRBJ1-1; no clear D gene. Trimming removed 3 bases at V and 3 bases at J, with 2 bases between. CDR3 length: 11 amino acids. CDR1 is SGHTA and CDR2 is FQGNSA in the germline V gene. CDR3 region: CASSFDTEAFF. DNA of the CDR3: TGTGCCAGCAGCTTCGACACTGAAGCTTTCTTT.

The chain carries TRBV7-9 and TRBJ1-1, with unresolved D. This CDR3 has 13 residues. CDR1 and CDR2 (germline): SEHNR, FQNEAQ (reference sequence). V shed 8 bases and J shed 2 bases, with 12 bases lying between them. The CDR3 loop reads CASSIEENTEAFF. The CDR3 nucleotides are TGTGCCAGCTCTATAGAGGAAAACACTGAAGCTTTCTTT.

The chain uses TRBV4-2 and TRBJ2-5; TRBD2 aligns across 8 bases. The end of the DNA is better explained by TRBJ2-7, so the J call may be wrong. From germline, CDR1 is LGHNA and CDR2 YNFKEQ. The CDR3 totals 17 residues. This chain's CDR3 is CASSQDLNQRERDEQYF. Written as DNA, the CDR3 is TGTGCCAGCAGCCAAGATCTGAACCAGCGGGAGCGCGACGAGCAGTACTTC.

The chain employs TRBV4-1 and TRBJ2-2, with D uncertain. V was pared by 4 bases and J by 5 bases, with 14 bases between. In germline, CDR1 is MGHRA, CDR2 YSYEKL. The CDR3 extends over 15 amino acids. The CDR3 spells CASSPVPAETGELFF. The CDR3 coding sequence is TGCGCCAGCAGCCCAGTTCCCGCCGAAACCGGGGAGCTGTTTTTT.

This rearrangement joins TRBV28 to TRBJ2-2, with 7 nucleotides matching TRBD1. The germline gives CDR1 MDHEN, CDR2 SYDVKM. This CDR3 has 14 amino acids. J was trimmed by 1 base and V by 4 bases; bases with no gene match: 0. The CDR3 nucleotides are TGTGCCAGCAGTTGGACAGGGAACACCGGGGAGCTGTTTTTT. Residues: CASSWTGNTGELFF.

The rearrangement joins TRBV6-5 to TRBJ1-2; 11 bases agree with TRBD1. CDR3 length: 13 residues. Germline CDR1 MNHEY, CDR2 SVGAGI. The junction had 5 bases not matched to a gene; V was cut back by 6 bases and J by 8 bases. DNA for the CDR3: TGTGCCAGCAGCTGGACAGGGGGCAACGGCTACACCTTC. Its translation is CASSWTGGNGYTF.